This TCR beta chain comes out of a study of OX40 agonist ivuxolimab in advanced cancers. The data were produced by immunoSEQ multiplex PCR, yet TCRdb's version contains in-frame clones alone and is incomplete. The sample records 70,000 or so clones, almost 90% being singletons. A history of autoimmune disease or systemic immunosuppression excluded patients. Germline CDR1 reads LNHDA; CDR2 reads SQIVND (reference sequence). The trim removed 0 bases at V and 0 bases at J, leaving 10 bases unmatched. The length of the CDR3 is 18 residues. The source is an adult with an advanced solid tumor such as melanoma, head and neck, liver or kidney cancer. V and J are TRBV19 and TRBJ1-2; 7 nucleotides line up with TRBD1. This specimen was CD4+ or CD8+ T cells sorted from blood, taken in a trial of the OX40 agonist ivuxolimab. The CDR3: CASSIEVGTALANYGYTF. CDR3 nucleotide sequence: TGTGCCAGTAGTATAGAGGTCGGGACAGCCCTAGCTAACTATGGCTACACCTTC.